These 7 T cell receptor beta chains were sequenced from one sample in a study of cytomegalovirus exposure and HLA in healthy donors. It was with 60 Vbeta and 13 Jbeta primers that the PCR ran. Sequenced by immunoSEQ multiplex PCR; TCRdb stores in-frame clones only, minus some. This sample's table reports 200,000 or so clones. Sequenced material: PBMCs. The receptors were gathered from a boy younger than 18 in good health and CMV-seronegative.

The chain recombines TRBV9 with TRBJ2-7; D not certain. V lost 0 bases to trimming and J lost 1 base, with 5 bases between them. From germline, CDR1 is SGDLS and CDR2 YYNGEE. The CDR3 length is 13 residues. In DNA, the CDR3 is TGTGCCAGCAGCGTAGCCGTTTCCTACGAGCAGTACTTC. Amino acids: CASSVAVSYEQYF.

A word on this clone: Distinct nucleotide sequences in the sample also encode this CDR3. The rearrangement links TRBV7-6 to TRBJ1-1; D might be TRBD1 (6 bases). Per germline, CDR1 SGHVS and CDR2 FNYEAQ. Trimming left V 4 bases short and J 4 bases short, with 10 bases between. CDR3 length equals 13 residues. For the CDR3, the DNA is TGTGCCAGCAGCTCACAGGGCGCCACTGAAGCTTTCTTT. It specifies CASSSQGATEAFF. Supplemented by reference TRBV7-6 and TRBJ1-1, the full variable domain reads GAGVSQSPRYKVTKRGQDVALRCDPISGHVSLYWYRQALGQGPEFLTYFNYEAQQDKSGLPNDRFSAERPEGSISTLTIQRTEQRDSAMYRCASSSQGATEAFFGQGTRLTVV.

The chain couples TRBV6-5 to TRBJ2-1; TRBD2 might be the D (6 bases). The CDR3 has 12 residues. Per germline, CDR1 MNHEY and CDR2 SVGAGI. Trimming left V 6 bases short and J 9 bases short, with 12 bases between. The DNA of the CDR3 is TGTGCCAGCAGCCTGGGGGGTCCTGAGCAGTTCTTC. As protein: CASSLGGPEQFF.

The V gene is TRBV7-9, the J gene TRBJ2-3; maybe TRBD2 (6 bases). The CDR3 loop spans 13 amino acids. V shed 1 base and J shed 4 bases, with 6 bases lying between them. Germline V gene lookup returns CDR1 SEHNR and CDR2 FQNEAQ (reference sequence). The CDR3 DNA follows: TGTGCCAGCAGCTTAGGGGGGGCAGATACGCAGTATTTT. Its protein is CASSLGGADTQYF.

The chain is built from TRBV5-4 and TRBJ2-2; tentative D call: TRBD2 (6 bases). The CDR3 consists of 14 residues. Trimming took off 2 bases at V and 5 bases at J, with 10 bases between the two ends. Germline V gives CDR1 SGHNT, CDR2 YYREEE (reference sequence). The CDR3: CASSFRGSTGELFF. Here the CDR3 DNA reads TGTGCCAGCAGCTTCCGGGGGAGTACCGGGGAGCTGTTTTTT.

CDR3 loop: CASLGRGPNSPLHF. The CDR3 nucleotides read TGTGCCAGCTTAGGCAGGGGACCAAATTCACCCCTCCACTTT. The V call is TRBV2, the J call TRBJ1-6; possibly TRBD1 for D (6 bases). Trimming shortened V by 8 bases and J by 7 bases, and 15 bases separated the two germline ends. The CDR3 consists of 14 residues. The germline CDR1 and CDR2 sequences are SNHLY and FYNNEI.

V usage is TRBV7-9 and J usage is TRBJ1-2; weak D call: TRBD1 (5 bases). There are 15 residues in the CDR3. V lost 3 bases and J 5 bases, leaving 16 bases between the germline ends. Per the germline V gene, CDR1 is SEHNR and CDR2 is FQNEAQ (reference sequence). CDR3 coding DNA: TGTGCCAGCAGCTTGATCAGGGCAATGATATATGGCTACACCTTC. Translating gives CASSLIRAMIYGYTF.